There are a few counts of the clone carrying this T cell receptor (beta chain). Its target is unknown. Other DNA sequences of this sample code for an identical CDR3. V lost 5 bases, J lost 3 bases, and 14 bases lay in between. This CDR3 is built from 14 residues. Germline values: CDR1 LNHDA, CDR2 SQIVND (reference sequence). These data originate in a study of vaccination effects on CD4 cells after COVID-19. The wider study: A median of 72 days separated the second dose and sampling.

Following culture for approximately ten days, CD4+ T cells were isolated. Vaccination of participants consisted of two doses of either the BNT162b2 or mRNA-1273 vaccine. Sequencing used immunoSEQ multiplex PCR; TCRdb keeps in-frame clones, though not all of them. The table lists roughly 45,000 clones, 65% to 80% of them singletons. This chain connects TRBV19 to TRBJ2-7, with D tentatively TRBD1 or TRBD2 (6 bases each). This receptor was taken from a human donor who received a COVID-19 vaccine. This specimen consisted of CD4+ T cells from PBMCs cultured without peptide, obtained after COVID-19 vaccination. This CDR3 reads CASSRETGLYEQYF. DNA of the CDR3: TGTGCCAGTAGTCGGGAGACAGGCCTCTACGAGCAGTACTTC.